This T cell receptor beta chain originates from a study of identical twins. This clonotype was recorded a few times. Its specificity is unknown. V was clipped by 6 bases and J by 4 bases, with 15 bases between them. This CDR3 has 14 residues. MiXCR, applied by TCRdb to the 5' RACE reads, yields one record per CDR3 protein. The profile shows about 720,000 distinct CDR3 sequences, over 15% of them singletons. Study results and caveats: Models underestimated how often monozygotic twins shared out-of-frame TCR alpha.

The sample was also reused in another study, on T cells expressing NK-cell markers. That paper states: TCR beta repertoires came from sorted CD3+CD56+NKG2C+, CD3+CD56+NKG2C- and CD3+CD56-NKG2C+ T cells. Most of the eight sequenced donors tested HCMV-seropositive; one tested seronegative. Over 5 donors carried dominant NKG2C+ clonotypes that made up roughly 1.0-7.5% of their CD8+ T cells.

Sequenced material: PBMCs. This chain links TRBV12-3 or TRBV12-4 with TRBJ2-5; D remains unclear. The receptor was isolated from a woman aged 18-29 years in good health. The chain's CDR3 is CASSPARVGETQYF. For the CDR3, the DNA is TGTGCCAGCAGCCCGGCTAGAGTTGGAGAGACCCAGTACTTC.